Listed here are 10 T cell receptor beta chains from one sample, sequenced in a study of blood T cell repertoires in COVID-19 (dated by TCRdb to between 2020 and 2021). Libraries were constructed by the immunoSEQ multiplex PCR assay. Held by TCRdb, this immuneACCESS table contains in-frame sequences only and omits some clones. Under half of the omission traces to an unresolved V gene where checked; the cause of the rest is unknown. The sample data list around 250,000 clones, and over 80% of these were observed just once. The top ten clonotypes cover 1.9% of the sample. Material: peripheral blood. The receptors were sampled from a man younger than 40 who had recovered from COVID-19.

This chain links TRBV2 with TRBJ1-2; no definite D call. V lost 7 bases and J lost 5, with 23 bases in between. The CDR3 totals 16 residues. The germline CDR1 and CDR2 sequences are SNHLY and FYNNEI. CDR3 loop: CASTPSTGGRSYGYTF. CDR3 nucleotide sequence: TGTGCCAGCACCCCCTCCACCGGAGGGAGGTCTTATGGCTACACCTTC. Filled out from reference TRBV2 and TRBJ1-2, the complete variable domain reads EPEVTQTPSHQVTQMGQEVILRCVPISNHLYFYWYRQILGQKVEFLVSFYNNEISEKSEIFDDQFSVERPDGSNFTLKIRSTKLEDSAMYFCASTPSTGGRSYGYTFGSGTRLTVV.

Written as DNA, the CDR3 is TGTGCCAGCAGCTTGTATAACAGCAAAGAGACCCAGTACTTC. Translation: CASSLYNSKETQYF. The chain couples TRBV5-8 to TRBJ2-5; no definite D call. The CDR3 is 14 amino acids. With 1 base removed from V and 3 bases from J, the gap between germline ends came to 10 bases. Looked up from germline, CDR1 is SGHTS and CDR2 is YDEGEE.

CDR3 in amino acids: CAIHRDREYQPQHF. The CDR3 bases are TGCGCCATCCACCGGGACAGGGAGTATCAGCCCCAGCATTTT. The chain combines TRBV5-1 with TRBJ1-5, with 9 positions matching TRBD1. V lost 9 bases and J lost 5; bases outside the gene matches: 9. In germline, CDR1 is SGHRS, CDR2 YFSETQ. The CDR3 has 14 residues.

The chain employs TRBV29-1 and TRBJ1-6; perhaps TRBD1 as D (5 bases). Germline CDR1 reads SQVTM; CDR2 reads ANQGSEA. The CDR3 covers 12 residues. The CDR3, as DNA: TGCACCGTACAGGAGCTCGGGGGATCCCTCCACTTT. Translating gives CTVQELGGSLHF.

The rearrangement joins TRBV3-1 (or the pseudogene TRBV3-2) to TRBJ1-2; perhaps TRBD1 as D (6 bases). This CDR3 region has 14 residues. Trimming shortened V by 2 bases and J by 1 base, and 8 bases separated the two germline ends. Germline assignment: CDR1 LGHDT and CDR2 YNNKEL (reference sequence). As DNA, the CDR3 is TGTGCCAGCAGCCAAAGGACAGTTAACTATGGCTACACCTTC. As protein: CASSQRTVNYGYTF.

The genes are TRBV2 and TRBJ1-4, with 11 positions matching TRBD1. Trimming took 6 bases from V and 2 from J; bases not matched to a gene: 8. The germline gives CDR1 SNHLY, CDR2 FYNNEI. The CDR3 covers 17 residues. CDR3 DNA sequence: TGTGCCAGCAGGAGCGGACAGGGGGCACGTACTAATGAAAAACTGTTTTTT. Protein: CASRSGQGARTNEKLFF.

The chain links TRBV5-4 to TRBJ2-3, with TRBD2 matching 12 bases. Germline V CDR1 and CDR2: SGHNT, YYREEE (reference sequence). This CDR3 contains 16 residues. V was pared by 5 bases and J by 0 bases, with 4 bases of the junction left unmatched. The CDR3 coding sequence is TGTGCCAGCAGAACTGGGACTAGCGGGAGCACAGATACGCAGTATTTT. Protein: CASRTGTSGSTDTQYF.

The CDR3 DNA reads TGTGCCATCAGTGGGACAGGGGACTCACCCCTCCACTTT. This translates into CAISGTGDSPLHF. The chain combines TRBV10-3 with TRBJ1-6, with 9 positions matching TRBD1. Losses at the gene ends were 4 bases for V and 10 bases for J; bases not matched to a gene: 2. This CDR3 region has 13 residues. Germline values: CDR1 ENHRY, CDR2 SYGVKD.

The V gene is TRBV5-1, the J gene TRBJ2-2, with TRBD1 as a possible D gene (6 bases). Deletions cut 0 bases from V and 4 bases from J, with 10 bases between. Per germline, CDR1 SGHRS and CDR2 YFSETQ. There are 15 residues in the CDR3. CDR3 residues: CASSLGTVGTGELFF. In DNA form, the CDR3 reads TGCGCCAGCAGCTTGGGGACAGTTGGCACCGGGGAGCTGTTTTTT. Based on the CDR3 plus reference TRBV5-1 and TRBJ2-2, the full variable domain is KAGVTQTPRYLIKTRGQQVTLSCSPISGHRSVSWYQQTPGQGLQFLFEYFSETQRNKGNFPGRFSGRQFSNSRSEMNVSTLELGDSALYLCASSLGTVGTGELFFGEGSRLTVL.

The chain has TRBV5-5 and TRBJ1-2; D ambiguous. Germline assignment: CDR1 SGHKS and CDR2 YYEKEE (reference sequence). Between the trimmed V and J ends, which lost 4 bases and 4 bases, there was a span of 11 bases. The CDR3 loop spans 13 amino acids. The CDR3 bases are TGTGCCAGCAGCACCACACAAAGCTATGGCTACACCTTC. Translating gives CASSTTQSYGYTF.